This TCR beta chain was sequenced in a study of cytomegalovirus exposure and HLA in healthy donors. About this clone itself: Antigen specificity is unknown.

Germline-derived CDR1 and CDR2 are KGHSH and LQKENI. The CDR3 loop spans 15 amino acids. The germline V and J ends were trimmed by 2 bases and 8 bases, with 16 bases remaining between them. The PCR made use of 60 Vbeta and 13 Jbeta primers. Original data processing: There were around 80 million unique TCR beta chains by a later count, and around 10 million of them were shared. The protocol was immunoSEQ multiplex PCR, while the TCRdb copy is restricted to in-frame clones and leaves out a portion. V, J and clone size were drawn from that table, and D and trimming were deduced from the DNA. This table has 200,000 or so clones, 70% to 85% appearing once. Healthy bone marrow donors made up the donor group. Broader study findings: Earlier analysis looked at TCR beta V segments, and most were productive about 87% or about 30% of the time.

The V and J genes are TRBV18 and TRBJ1-5; tentatively, D is TRBD1 (6 bases). The specimen sequenced was PBMCs. The receptor's source is a boy aged 2 to 10 in good health and CMV-seronegative. Written as DNA, the CDR3 is TGTGCCAGCTCACCAGGGACACCCACCCTGAAGCCCCAGCATTTT. It encodes CASSPGTPTLKPQHF.